Included here is one T cell receptor (beta chain) sequence, with context. TCRdb reanalysed the 5' RACE reads using MiXCR and keeps one entry per CDR3 protein. Seen here are 700,000 or so distinct CDR3 sequences, 21% observed once, and the top ten hold more than 4%. The CDR3 loop spans 16 amino acids. With 1 base clipped from V and 12 bases from J, the junction kept 10 bases outside the gene matches. CDR1 is SGHTA, CDR2 FQGNSA, per germline. This record comes from a study of identical twins. This sample was shared with a second study, whose subject was T cells expressing NK-cell markers.

The V gene is TRBV7-2, the J gene TRBJ2-1, with 12 bases fitting TRBD2. The specimen was PBMCs. The receptor was isolated from a woman under 30 in good health. CDR3 protein: CASSLGGLAGHLGQFF. Written as DNA, the CDR3 is TGTGCCAGCAGCTTAGGGGGACTAGCGGGCCATCTGGGGCAGTTCTTC.